The clone carrying this T cell receptor beta chain appeared a single time. The data stem from a study of blood T cell repertoires in COVID-19. The V end lost 5 bases, the J end lost 4 bases, and 14 bases lay between the germline ends. CDR1 LNHDA and CDR2 SQIVND come from the germline V gene (reference sequence). This CDR3 region has 14 residues. This table comes from immunoSEQ multiplex PCR, and its TCRdb copy is limited to in-frame clones, with some not included. The data contain under 200,000 clones, about 88% of them singletons. The sample was peripheral blood. The clonotype was recovered from a man aged 40-49 years with active or convalescent COVID-19. J is TRBJ2-5 and V is TRBV19; a possible D gene is TRBD2 (6 bases). The CDR3 here is CASSSWEARETQYF. The DNA of the CDR3 is TGTGCCAGTAGTTCCTGGGAGGCTCGAGAGACCCAGTACTTC.